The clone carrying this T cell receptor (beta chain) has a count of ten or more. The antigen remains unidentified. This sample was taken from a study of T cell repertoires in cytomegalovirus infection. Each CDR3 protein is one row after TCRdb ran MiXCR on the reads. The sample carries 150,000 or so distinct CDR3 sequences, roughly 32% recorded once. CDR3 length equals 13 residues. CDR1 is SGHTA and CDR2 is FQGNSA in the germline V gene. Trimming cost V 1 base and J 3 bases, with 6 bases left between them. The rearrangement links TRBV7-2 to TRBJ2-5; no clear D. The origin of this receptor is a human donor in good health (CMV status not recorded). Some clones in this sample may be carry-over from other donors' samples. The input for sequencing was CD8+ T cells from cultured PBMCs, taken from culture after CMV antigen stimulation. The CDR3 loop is CASSLVTEETQYF. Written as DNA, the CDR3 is TGTGCCAGCAGCTTAGTTACAGAAGAGACCCAGTACTTC.